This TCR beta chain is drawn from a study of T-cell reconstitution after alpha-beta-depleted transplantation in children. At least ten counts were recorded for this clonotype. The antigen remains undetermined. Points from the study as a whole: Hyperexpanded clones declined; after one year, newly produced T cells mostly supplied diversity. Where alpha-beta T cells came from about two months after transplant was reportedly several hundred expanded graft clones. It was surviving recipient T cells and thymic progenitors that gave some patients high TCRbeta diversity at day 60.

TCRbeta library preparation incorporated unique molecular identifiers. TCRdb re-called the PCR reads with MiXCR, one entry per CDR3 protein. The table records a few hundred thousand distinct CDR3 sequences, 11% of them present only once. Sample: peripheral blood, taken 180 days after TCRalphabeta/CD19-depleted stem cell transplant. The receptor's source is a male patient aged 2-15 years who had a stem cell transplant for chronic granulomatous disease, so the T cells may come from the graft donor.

The CDR3 sequence: CASSLKIGTGRPAGVFEQYF. CDR3 nucleotide sequence: TGTGCCAGCAGCTTGAAGATCGGGACAGGGAGGCCGGCGGGAGTTTTCGAGCAGTACTTC. The V and J genes are TRBV5-4 and TRBJ2-7; the match to TRBD1 covers 9 bases. With 1 base clipped from V and 6 bases from J, the junction kept 23 bases outside the gene matches. The germline gives CDR1 SGHNT, CDR2 YYREEE (reference sequence). CDR3 length equals 20 residues.